A single sample gave rise to the 21 T cell receptor beta chains below, sequenced in a study of blood T cells in healthy people across ages. Primers used in a second PCR of roughly 6 to 11 cycles were a sample-barcoded 5' primer and a J-beta primer mix. TCRdb analysed the 5' RACE reads with MiXCR anew, one entry per CDR3 protein. The sample lists 1.8 million or so distinct CDR3 sequences, about two fifths occurring once. Input material: blood. These receptors originate from a human donor in good health.

The V gene is TRBV6-2 or TRBV6-3, the J gene TRBJ1-4; D is uncertain. CDR1 MNHEY and CDR2 SVGEGT come from the germline V gene. The CDR3 extends over 13 amino acids. V was trimmed by 2 bases and J by 4 bases, leaving 5 bases between them. The DNA for the CDR3 is TGTGCCAGCAGTTACCGTCGTAATGAAAAACTGTTTTTT. Encoded protein: CASSYRRNEKLFF.

This clonotype occurred a few times. The chain employs TRBV11-2 and TRBJ2-7; D call uncertain. Between the trimmed V and J ends, which lost 1 base and 7 bases, there was a span of 8 bases. The CDR3 loop spans 12 amino acids. Looked up from germline, CDR1 is SGHAT and CDR2 is FQNNGV. CDR3 residues: CASSLVTQEQYF. The CDR3 nucleotides read TGTGCCAGCAGCTTAGTAACTCAAGAGCAGTACTTC.

The gene calls are TRBV10-2 and TRBJ1-2; D may be TRBD1 (6 bases). Germline V CDR1 and CDR2: WSHSY, SAAADI. CDR3 length: 15 residues. V dropped 2 bases and J dropped 4 bases, with 14 bases sitting between them. The CDR3: CASSEVPDSSYGYTF. The CDR3 nucleotides read TGCGCCAGCAGTGAGGTTCCGGACAGCTCCTATGGCTACACCTTC.

This clonotype was recorded a few times. The V call is TRBV7-2, the J call TRBJ2-3; perhaps TRBD2 as D (6 bases). The CDR3 covers 18 residues. V lost 1 base and J lost 2, with 19 bases in between. Germline lookup yields CDR1 SGHTA and CDR2 FQGNSA. The CDR3 DNA sequence: TGTGCCAGCAGCTTAGATTCCCTCGGGACTTGGGTCACAGATACGCAGTATTTT. It specifies CASSLDSLGTWVTDTQYF.

For this clonotype: Germline is not matched at one junction end, which may reflect a read error. The V and J genes are TRBV5-1 and TRBJ2-3, with TRBD2 matching over 7 bases. The CDR3 runs to 16 residues. Germline V gene sequence: CDR1 SGHRS, CDR2 YFSETQ. CDR3 nucleotide sequence: TGCGCTAGCAGCTTGGCCCCTAGCGGAAGCACAGATACGCAGTATTTT. This codes for CASSLAPSGSTDTQYF.

This clonotype has more than one count but fewer than ten. The chain uses TRBV20-1 and TRBJ1-2, with D possibly being TRBD1 (6 bases). The CDR3 runs to 16 residues. CDR1 is DFQATT, CDR2 SNEGSKA, per germline (reference sequence). The germline V and J ends were trimmed by 6 bases and 3 bases, with 23 bases remaining between them. The CDR3 DNA reads TGCAGTGCGGCGGGACACATAATCCCAACGGACTATGGCTACACCTTC. The encoded protein is CSAAGHIIPTDYGYTF.

This clonotype was seen more than once but under ten times. The rearrangement links TRBV9 to TRBJ1-1; TRBD1 might be the D (6 bases). V was clipped by 0 bases and J by 1 base, with 13 bases between them. This CDR3 contains 16 residues. CDR1 SGDLS and CDR2 YYNGEE come from the germline V gene. In DNA form, the CDR3 reads TGTGCCAGCAGCGTAGGAGGGGGGGCCTGGAACACTGAAGCTTTCTTT. Protein sequence: CASSVGGGAWNTEAFF.

This clonotype was detected many times. The rearrangement links TRBV4-3 to TRBJ2-7, with D perhaps matching TRBD1 or TRBD2 (6 bases each). Germline V gives CDR1 LGHNA, CDR2 YSLEER. The ends were cut back, 3 bases at V and 5 bases at J, with 14 bases in the middle. This CDR3 is 14 amino acids long. The CDR3 DNA reads as TGCGCCAGCAGCCAGGAGGGACAAATGGACGAGCAGTACTTC. It translates to CASSQEGQMDEQYF.

Only a few counts were recorded for this clonotype. The V gene is TRBV12-5, the J gene TRBJ2-7, with D uncertain. The CDR3 consists of 14 residues. CDR1 is LGHNT and CDR2 is FRNRAP in the germline V gene. Trimming left V 4 bases short and J 0 bases short, with 10 bases between. CDR3 nucleotide sequence: TGTGCTAGTGGTTCCACACCTCTCTCCTACGAGCAGTACTTC. Residues: CASGSTPLSYEQYF.

This chain uses TRBV5-6 with TRBJ2-3, with D possibly TRBD2 on 6 matching bases. CDR1 is SGHDT and CDR2 is YYEEEE in the germline V gene. The V end was cut by 2 bases, the J end by 6 bases, with 10 bases between. The CDR3 spans 13 residues. CDR3 region: CASSFMAGDTQYF. The CDR3 DNA sequence: TGTGCCAGCAGCTTCATGGCGGGGGATACGCAGTATTTT.

This chain joins TRBV5-1 and TRBJ2-2; TRBD2 is a possible D gene (5 bases). The CDR3 extends over 15 amino acids. Per germline, CDR1 SGHRS and CDR2 YFSETQ. V dropped 2 bases and J dropped 5 bases, with 13 bases sitting between them. CDR3 sequence reads: CASSLAVSGTGELFF. CDR3 sequence (DNA): TGCGCCAGCAGCTTAGCGGTTTCGGGGACCGGGGAGCTGTTTTTT. The complete variable domain, with remaining parts taken from reference TRBV5-1 and TRBJ2-2, reads KAGVTQTPRYLIKTRGQQVTLSCSPISGHRSVSWYQQTPGQGLQFLFEYFSETQRNKGNFPGRFSGRQFSNSRSEMNVSTLELGDSALYLCASSLAVSGTGELFFGEGSRLTVL.

This clonotype was recorded a few times. J is TRBJ1-2 and V is TRBV4-1; perhaps TRBD1 as D (6 bases). CDR1 and CDR2 (germline): MGHRA, YSYEKL. The CDR3 runs to 15 residues. V dropped 3 bases and J dropped 2 bases, with 13 bases sitting between them. CDR3: CASSQPGQHNYGYTF. The CDR3 DNA is TGCGCCAGCAGCCAGCCCGGACAGCACAACTATGGCTACACCTTC.

This clonotype appeared a few times. This chain connects TRBV15 to TRBJ1-2; maybe TRBD1 (6 bases). Deletions cut 8 bases from V and 4 bases from J, with 14 bases between. The CDR3 runs 13 residues. Germline values: CDR1 LNHNV, CDR2 YYDKDF (reference sequence). CDR3 DNA: TGTGCCACCCAACAACAGGGATCCTATGGCTACACCTTC. It translates to CATQQQGSYGYTF.

This clonotype has only a few counts. This sequence joins TRBV6-5 and TRBJ2-7; D is perhaps TRBD1 (6 bases). Trimming took off 0 bases at V and 2 bases at J, with 11 bases between the two ends. The CDR3 is made up of 15 amino acids. Germline assignment: CDR1 MNHEY and CDR2 SVGAGI. CDR3 residues: CASSYSMPGAYEQYF. In DNA, the CDR3 is TGTGCCAGCAGTTACTCGATGCCAGGGGCCTACGAGCAGTACTTC.

This chain uses TRBV7-3 with TRBJ2-2; D perhaps matches TRBD2 (5 bases). V was cut by 5 bases and J by 5 bases, with 9 bases left in between. The CDR3 consists of 13 residues. The germline CDR1 and CDR2 sequences are SGHTA and FQGTGA. The CDR3: CASSRGLTGELFF. CDR3 coding DNA: TGTGCCAGCAGCCGAGGACTTACCGGGGAGCTGTTTTTT.

V and J are TRBV28 and TRBJ1-5; 7 nucleotides agree with TRBD1. The CDR3 is 15 amino acids. Losses at the gene ends were 8 bases for V and 7 bases for J; bases not matched to a gene: 14. Germline V gene lookup returns CDR1 MDHEN and CDR2 SYDVKM. The CDR3, as DNA: TGTGCCAGCGGGGTATACAGGGGTAGGGCCCAGCCCCAGCATTTT. As protein: CASGVYRGRAQPQHF.

This clonotype was counted between two and nine times. The gene calls are TRBV7-3 and TRBJ2-6; 8 bases are a match to TRBD1. V gave up 5 bases and J gave up 2 bases; unmatched junction bases: 5. The V gene's germline CDR1 is SGHTA and CDR2 FQGTGA. This CDR3 has 16 amino acids. CDR3 in DNA: TGTGCCAGCAGCATCCTCAGGGGGCCTGGGGCCAACGTCCTGACTTTC. Amino acids: CASSILRGPGANVLTF. The whole variable domain, filled in from reference TRBV7-3 and TRBJ2-6, reads GAGVSQTPSNKVTEKGKYVELRCDPISGHTALYWYRQSLGQGPEFLIYFQGTGAADDSGLPNDRFFAVRPEGSVSTLKIQRTERGDSAVYLCASSILRGPGANVLTFGAGSRLTVL.

This clonotype turned up a few times. The chain is built from TRBV6-6 and TRBJ2-4; possible D gene TRBD2, 5 bases. Germline CDR1 reads MNHNY; CDR2 reads SVGAGI (reference sequence). Deletions cut 4 bases from V and 6 bases from J, with 13 bases between. This CDR3 has 14 residues. CDR3 DNA: TGTGCCAGCAGTTCCCTTGAGGGAAGAAACATTCAGTACTTC. Translation: CASSSLEGRNIQYF.

This clonotype was detected once. This chain links TRBV7-3 with TRBJ1-1, with TRBD1 as a possible D gene (5 bases). V was cut by 5 bases and J by 5 bases, with 15 bases left in between. This CDR3 has 14 residues. Germline V gene lookup returns CDR1 SGHTA and CDR2 FQGTGA. The chain's CDR3 is CASSPEGRRTEAFF. The CDR3 bases are TGTGCCAGCAGCCCCGAGGGGAGGCGAACTGAAGCTTTCTTT.

The gene calls are TRBV7-6 and TRBJ2-7; 10 bases align to TRBD2. The V gene end was trimmed by 5 bases and the J gene end by 7 bases; junction bases not matched to a gene: 14. The germline gives CDR1 SGHVS, CDR2 FNYEAQ. The CDR3 sequence is 16 residues long. The CDR3 loop is CASSTRSGGASIEQYF. CDR3 bases: TGTGCCAGCAGCACTCGGAGCGGGGGGGCCTCTATAGAGCAGTACTTC.

This rearrangement joins TRBV20-1 to TRBJ2-3, with 7 bases fitting TRBD2. This CDR3 comprises 14 residues. Germline V lookup: CDR1 DFQATT, CDR2 SNEGSKA (reference sequence). V was pared by 5 bases and J by 7 bases, with 12 bases of the junction left unmatched. For the CDR3, the DNA is TGCAGTGCTCCCCGGGGGAGGGGCACGTATACGCAGTATTTT. Residues: CSAPRGRGTYTQYF.